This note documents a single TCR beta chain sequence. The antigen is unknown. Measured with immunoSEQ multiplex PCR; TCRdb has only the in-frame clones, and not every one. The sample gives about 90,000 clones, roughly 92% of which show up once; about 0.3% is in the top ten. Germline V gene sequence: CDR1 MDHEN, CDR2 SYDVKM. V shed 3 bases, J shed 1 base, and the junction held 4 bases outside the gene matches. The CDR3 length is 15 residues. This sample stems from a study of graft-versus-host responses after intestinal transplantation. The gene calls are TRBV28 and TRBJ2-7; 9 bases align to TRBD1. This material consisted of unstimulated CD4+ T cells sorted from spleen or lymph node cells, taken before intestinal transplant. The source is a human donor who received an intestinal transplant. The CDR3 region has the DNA TGTGCCAGCAGTTTCTCCGGGACAGGGTCCTACGAGCAGTACTTC. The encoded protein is CASSFSGTGSYEQYF.